This T cell receptor (beta chain) was observed in a study of blood T cell repertoires in COVID-19. CDR3 size: 13 residues. Trimming cost V 5 bases and J 3 bases, with 10 bases left between them. Germline loops: CDR1 SGHTA, CDR2 FQGNSA. Assay used: immunoSEQ multiplex PCR; TCRdb lists only in-frame clones, some missing. The sample lists more than 350,000 clones; roughly 90% were seen once. The sample comprised peripheral blood. This sequence originates from a woman younger than 45 with COVID-19, enrolled during active disease. The chain couples TRBV7-2 to TRBJ2-5, with D possibly being TRBD1 (6 bases). The CDR3 DNA is TGTGCCAGCAGCAACAGGGTTGAAGAGACCCAGTACTTC. This sequence encodes CASSNRVEETQYF.